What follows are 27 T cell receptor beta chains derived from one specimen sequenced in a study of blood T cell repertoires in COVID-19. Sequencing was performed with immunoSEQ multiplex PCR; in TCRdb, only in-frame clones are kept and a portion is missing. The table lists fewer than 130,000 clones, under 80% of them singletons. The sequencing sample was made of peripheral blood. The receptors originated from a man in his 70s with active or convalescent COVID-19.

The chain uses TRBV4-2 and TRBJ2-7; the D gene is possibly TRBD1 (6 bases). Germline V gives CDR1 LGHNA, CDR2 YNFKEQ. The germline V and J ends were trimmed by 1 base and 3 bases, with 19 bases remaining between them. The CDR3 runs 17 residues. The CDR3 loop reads CASSQGSTRTDVYEQYF. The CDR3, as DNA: TGTGCCAGCAGCCAAGGATCAACCCGGACAGATGTCTACGAGCAGTACTTC.

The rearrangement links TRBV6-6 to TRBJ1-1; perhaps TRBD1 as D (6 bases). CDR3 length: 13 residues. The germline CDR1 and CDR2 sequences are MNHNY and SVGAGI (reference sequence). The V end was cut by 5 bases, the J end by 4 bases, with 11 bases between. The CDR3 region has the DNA TGTGCCAGCAGTGCCCAAGGGGGCACTGAAGCTTTCTTT. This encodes CASSAQGGTEAFF.

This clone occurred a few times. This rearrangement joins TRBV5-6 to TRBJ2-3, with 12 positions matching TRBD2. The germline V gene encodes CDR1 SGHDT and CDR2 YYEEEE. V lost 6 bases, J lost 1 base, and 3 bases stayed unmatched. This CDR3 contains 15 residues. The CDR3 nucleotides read TGTGCCAGCACCCGGACTAGCGGGGGCACAGATACGCAGTATTTT. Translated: CASTRTSGGTDTQYF. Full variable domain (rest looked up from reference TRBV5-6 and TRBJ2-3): DAGVTQSPTHLIKTRGQQVTLRCSPKSGHDTVSWYQQALGQGPQFIFQYYEEEERQRGNFPDRFSGHQFPNYSSELNVNALLLGDSALYLCASTRTSGGTDTQYFGPGTRLTVL.

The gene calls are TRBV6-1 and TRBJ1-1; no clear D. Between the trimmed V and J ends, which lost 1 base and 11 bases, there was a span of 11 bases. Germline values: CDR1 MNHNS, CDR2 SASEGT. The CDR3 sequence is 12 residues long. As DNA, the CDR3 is TGTGCCAGCAGTGAAGTTAAAAGGAGGGCTTTCTTT. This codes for CASSEVKRRAFF.

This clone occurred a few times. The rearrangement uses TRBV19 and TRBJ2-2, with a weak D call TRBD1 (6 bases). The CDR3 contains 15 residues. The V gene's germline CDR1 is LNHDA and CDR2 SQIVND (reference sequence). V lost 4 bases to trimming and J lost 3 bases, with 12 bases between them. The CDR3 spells CASSTPRTDTGELFF. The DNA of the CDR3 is TGTGCCAGTAGTACACCCCGGACAGACACCGGGGAGCTGTTTTTT.

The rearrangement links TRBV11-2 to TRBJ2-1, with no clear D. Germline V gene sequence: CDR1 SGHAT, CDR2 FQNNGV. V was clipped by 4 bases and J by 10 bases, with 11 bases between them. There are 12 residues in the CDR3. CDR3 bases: TGTGCCAGCAGCTCCCCGACATACGAGCAGTTCTTC. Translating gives CASSSPTYEQFF. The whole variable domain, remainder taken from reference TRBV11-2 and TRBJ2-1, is EAGVAQSPRYKIIEKRQSVAFWCNPISGHATLYWYQQILGQGPKLLIQFQNNGVVDDSQLPKDRFSAERLKGVDSTLKIQPAKLEDSAVYLCASSSPTYEQFFGPGTRLTVL.

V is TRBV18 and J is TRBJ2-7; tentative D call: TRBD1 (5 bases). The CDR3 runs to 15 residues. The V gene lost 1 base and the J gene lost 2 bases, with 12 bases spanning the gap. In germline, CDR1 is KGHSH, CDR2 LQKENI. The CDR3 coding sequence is TGTGCCAGCTCACCACGAAGGGGCGCCGCCTACGAGCAGTACTTC. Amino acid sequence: CASSPRRGAAYEQYF.

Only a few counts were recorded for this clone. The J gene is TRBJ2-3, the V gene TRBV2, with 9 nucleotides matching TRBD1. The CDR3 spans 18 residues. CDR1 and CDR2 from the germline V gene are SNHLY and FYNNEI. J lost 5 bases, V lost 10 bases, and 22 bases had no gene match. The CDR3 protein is CATAAEHSGTGRGDTQYF. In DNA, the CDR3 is TGTGCCACCGCAGCAGAGCACTCAGGGACAGGGAGAGGAGATACGCAGTATTTT.

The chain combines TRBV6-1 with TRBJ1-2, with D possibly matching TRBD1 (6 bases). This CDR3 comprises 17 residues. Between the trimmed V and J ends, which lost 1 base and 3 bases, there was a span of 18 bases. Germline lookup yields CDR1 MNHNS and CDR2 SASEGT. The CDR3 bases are TGTGCCAGCAGTGAAGACTTTAGGTACAGGGTGCACTATGGCTACACCTTC. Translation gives CASSEDFRYRVHYGYTF.

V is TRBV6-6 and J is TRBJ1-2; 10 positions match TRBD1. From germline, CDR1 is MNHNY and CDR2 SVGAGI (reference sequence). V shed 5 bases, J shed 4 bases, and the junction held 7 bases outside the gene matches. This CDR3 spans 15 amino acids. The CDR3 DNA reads TGTGCCAGCAGTCCTTGGACAGGGGGATTCTATGGCTACACCTTC. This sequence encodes CASSPWTGGFYGYTF.

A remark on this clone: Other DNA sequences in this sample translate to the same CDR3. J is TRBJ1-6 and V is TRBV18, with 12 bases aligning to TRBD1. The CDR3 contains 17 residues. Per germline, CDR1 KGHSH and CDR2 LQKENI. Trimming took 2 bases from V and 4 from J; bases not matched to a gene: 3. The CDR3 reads CASSPGDRGPYNSPLHF. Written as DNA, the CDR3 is TGTGCCAGCTCACCAGGGGACAGGGGGCCGTATAATTCACCCCTCCACTTT.

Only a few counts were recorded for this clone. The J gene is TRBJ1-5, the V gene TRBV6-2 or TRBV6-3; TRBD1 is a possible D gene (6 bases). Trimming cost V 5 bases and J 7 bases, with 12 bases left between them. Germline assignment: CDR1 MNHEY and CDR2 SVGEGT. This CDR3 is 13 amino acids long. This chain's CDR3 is CASSIRGLQPQHF. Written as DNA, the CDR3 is TGTGCCAGCAGTATCAGGGGCTTGCAGCCCCAGCATTTT.

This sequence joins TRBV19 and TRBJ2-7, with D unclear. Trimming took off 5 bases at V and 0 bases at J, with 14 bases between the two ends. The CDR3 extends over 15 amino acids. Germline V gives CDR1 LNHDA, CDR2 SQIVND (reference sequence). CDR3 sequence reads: CASSAPGGSSYEQYF. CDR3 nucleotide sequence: TGTGCCAGTAGTGCGCCTGGCGGTAGCTCCTACGAGCAGTACTTC.

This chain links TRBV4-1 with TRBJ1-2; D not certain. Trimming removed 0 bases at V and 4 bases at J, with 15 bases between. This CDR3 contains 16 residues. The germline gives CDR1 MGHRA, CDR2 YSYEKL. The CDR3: CASSQDLTAFLYGYTF. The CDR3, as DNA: TGCGCCAGCAGCCAAGATCTAACAGCTTTCCTCTATGGCTACACCTTC.

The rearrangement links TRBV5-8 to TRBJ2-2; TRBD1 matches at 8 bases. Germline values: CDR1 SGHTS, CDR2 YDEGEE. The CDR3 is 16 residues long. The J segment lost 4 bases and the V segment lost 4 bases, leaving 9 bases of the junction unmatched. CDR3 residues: CASSLVTGALTGELFF. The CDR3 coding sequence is TGTGCCAGCAGCCTCGTGACAGGGGCCCTCACCGGGGAGCTGTTTTTT. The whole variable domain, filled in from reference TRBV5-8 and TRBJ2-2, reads EAGVTQSPTHLIKTRGQQATLRCSPISGHTSVYWYQQALGLGLQFLLWYDEGEERNRGNFPPRFSGRQFPNYSSELNVNALELEDSALYLCASSLVTGALTGELFFGEGSRLTVL.

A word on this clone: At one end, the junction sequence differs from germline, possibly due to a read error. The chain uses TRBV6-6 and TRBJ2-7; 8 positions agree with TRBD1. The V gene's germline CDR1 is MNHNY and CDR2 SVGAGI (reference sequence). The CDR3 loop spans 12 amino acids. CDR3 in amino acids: CASSPRTGPRGF. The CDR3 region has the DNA TGTGCCAGCAGTCCACGGACAGGGCCACGTGGGTTC.

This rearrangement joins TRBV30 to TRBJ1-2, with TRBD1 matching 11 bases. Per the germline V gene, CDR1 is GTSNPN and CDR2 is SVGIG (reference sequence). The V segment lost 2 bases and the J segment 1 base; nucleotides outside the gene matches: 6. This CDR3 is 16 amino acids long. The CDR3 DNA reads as TGTGCCTGGAGTCTCCGGACAGGGGGCAGTAACTATGGCTACACCTTC. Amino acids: CAWSLRTGGSNYGYTF.

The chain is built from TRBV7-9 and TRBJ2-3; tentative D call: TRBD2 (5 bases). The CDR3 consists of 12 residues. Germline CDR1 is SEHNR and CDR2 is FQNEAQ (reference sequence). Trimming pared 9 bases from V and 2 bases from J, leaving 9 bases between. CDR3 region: CASTRDTDTQYF. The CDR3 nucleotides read TGTGCCAGTACCCGGGACACAGATACGCAGTATTTT.

CDR3 amino acids: CAGGASYNSPLHF. CDR3 coding DNA: TGTGCTGGTGGAGCCTCCTATAATTCACCCCTCCACTTT. The chain links TRBV5-4 to TRBJ1-6, with D unclear. The germline CDR1 and CDR2 sequences are SGHNT and YYREEE (reference sequence). CDR3 length: 13 residues.

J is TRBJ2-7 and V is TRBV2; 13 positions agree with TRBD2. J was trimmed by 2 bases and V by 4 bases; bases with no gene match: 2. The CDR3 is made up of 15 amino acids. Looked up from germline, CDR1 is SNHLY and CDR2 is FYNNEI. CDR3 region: CASSGTSGGTYEQYF. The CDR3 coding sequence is TGTGCCAGCAGTGGGACTAGCGGGGGAACCTACGAGCAGTACTTC. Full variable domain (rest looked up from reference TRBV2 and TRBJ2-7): EPEVTQTPSHQVTQMGQEVILRCVPISNHLYFYWYRQILGQKVEFLVSFYNNEISEKSEIFDDQFSVERPDGSNFTLKIRSTKLEDSAMYFCASSGTSGGTYEQYFGPGTRLTVT.

CDR3 coding DNA: TGCGCCAGCAGCTTACGTTCCGGGGGGGAGACCCAGTACTTC. It yields the protein CASSLRSGGETQYF. V usage is TRBV5-1 and J usage is TRBJ2-5; 7 bases fit TRBD2. V shed 2 bases, J shed 5 bases, and the junction held 6 bases outside the gene matches. Germline CDR1 SGHRS, CDR2 YFSETQ. The CDR3 has 14 amino acids.

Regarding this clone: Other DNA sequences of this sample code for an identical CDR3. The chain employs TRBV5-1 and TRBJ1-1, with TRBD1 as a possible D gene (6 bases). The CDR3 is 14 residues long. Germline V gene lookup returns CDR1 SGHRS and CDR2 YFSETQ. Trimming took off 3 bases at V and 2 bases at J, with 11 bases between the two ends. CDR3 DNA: TGCGCCAGCAGCTCCGGACAGCCCAACACTGAAGCTTTCTTT. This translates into CASSSGQPNTEAFF.

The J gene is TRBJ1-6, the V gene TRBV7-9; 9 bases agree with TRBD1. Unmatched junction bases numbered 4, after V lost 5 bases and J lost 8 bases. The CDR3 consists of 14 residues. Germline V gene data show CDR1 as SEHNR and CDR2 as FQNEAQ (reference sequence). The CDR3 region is CASSPGQGHSPLHF. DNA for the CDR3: TGTGCCAGCAGCCCGGGACAGGGTCATTCACCCCTCCACTTT.

CDR3 in amino acids: CSVRDSALDSNQPQHF. The CDR3 coding sequence is TGCAGCGTTAGGGACAGCGCCTTAGATAGCAATCAGCCCCAGCATTTT. The chain uses TRBV29-1 and TRBJ1-5; 7 bases are a match to TRBD1. The CDR3 covers 16 residues. In germline, CDR1 is SQVTM, CDR2 ANQGSEA. V shed 5 bases, J shed 0 bases, and the junction held 10 bases outside the gene matches.

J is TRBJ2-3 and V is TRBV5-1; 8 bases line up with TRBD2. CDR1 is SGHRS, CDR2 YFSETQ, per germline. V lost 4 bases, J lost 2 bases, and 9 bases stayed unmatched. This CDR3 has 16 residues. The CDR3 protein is CASSLAASGFTDTQYF. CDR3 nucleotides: TGCGCCAGCAGCCTTGCGGCTAGCGGGTTCACAGATACGCAGTATTTT.

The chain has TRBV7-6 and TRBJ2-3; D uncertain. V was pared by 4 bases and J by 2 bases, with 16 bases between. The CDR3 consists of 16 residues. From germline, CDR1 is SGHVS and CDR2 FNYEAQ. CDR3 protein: CASSSPYLTNTDTQYF. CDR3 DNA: TGTGCCAGCAGCTCGCCCTATTTGACAAACACAGATACGCAGTATTTT.

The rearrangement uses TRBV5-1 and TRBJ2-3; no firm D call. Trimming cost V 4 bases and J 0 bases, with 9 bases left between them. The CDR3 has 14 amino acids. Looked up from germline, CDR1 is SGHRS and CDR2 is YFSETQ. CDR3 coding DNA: TGCGCCAGCAGCCCCTTCCTTAGCACAGATACGCAGTATTTT. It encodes CASSPFLSTDTQYF.